The next 21 T cell receptor beta chains were all read from a single sample in a study of Graves' ophthalmopathy and Graves' hyperthyroidism. Amplifying from RNA transcripts, the study obtained TCR beta CDR3 regions. HTBI primers were employed in first-round RT-PCR, then a second-round multiplex PCR followed. One entry per CDR3 protein results from TCRdb running MiXCR on the multiplex PCR reads. The sample consists of approximately 1.2 million distinct CDR3 sequences, about two fifths of them appearing once. Sequenced sample: peripheral blood or thyroid tissue (not recorded which). The receptor source for this set is an adult man with Graves' hyperthyroidism.

The rearrangement uses TRBV20-1 and TRBJ2-5; TRBD1 aligns across 7 bases. From germline, CDR1 is DFQATT and CDR2 SNEGSKA (reference sequence). The CDR3 length is 15 residues. With 5 bases clipped from V and 9 bases from J, the junction kept 18 bases outside the gene matches. Written as DNA, the CDR3 is TGCAGTGCTCCGACGACAGGGAATAGCAATCAGCCCCAGTACTTC. It is translated as CSAPTTGNSNQPQYF.

This clonotype has a count of ten or more. The chain has TRBV5-1 and TRBJ1-3; D unresolved. Between the trimmed V and J ends, which lost 1 base and 4 bases, there was a span of 12 bases. This CDR3 has 15 amino acids. Germline V CDR1 and CDR2: SGHRS, YFSETQ. This CDR3 is CASSLIGSGGNTIYF. CDR3 in DNA: TGCGCCAGCAGCTTGATAGGTTCGGGCGGAAACACCATATATTTT. Full variable domain (rest looked up from reference TRBV5-1 and TRBJ1-3): KAGVTQTPRYLIKTRGQQVTLSCSPISGHRSVSWYQQTPGQGLQFLFEYFSETQRNKGNFPGRFSGRQFSNSRSEMNVSTLELGDSALYLCASSLIGSGGNTIYFGEGSWLTVV.

This clonotype was seen a handful of times. The rearrangement links TRBV6-2 or TRBV6-3 to TRBJ1-2; no definite D call. Trimming left V 6 bases short and J 3 bases short, with 11 bases between. Germline assignment: CDR1 MNHEY and CDR2 SVGEGT. This CDR3 is built from 13 residues. CDR3 region: CASSHDGYYGYTF. In DNA form, the CDR3 reads TGTGCCAGCAGCCACGACGGGTACTATGGCTACACCTTC.

A few counts support this clonotype. CDR3 in DNA: TGTGCCAGCAGTCCAATCGCTGGGACCTCTGGAAACACCATATATTTT. Its protein product is CASSPIAGTSGNTIYF. The chain employs TRBV6-5 and TRBJ1-3; TRBD1 might be the D (5 bases). The CDR3 is 16 amino acids. Germline CDR1 and CDR2: MNHEY and SVGAGI. V shed 5 bases and J shed 0 bases, with 14 bases lying between them.

This clonotype was picked up many times. V usage is TRBV7-3 and J usage is TRBJ2-7; D is perhaps TRBD1 or TRBD2 (5 bases each). Between the trimmed V and J ends, which lost 5 bases and 7 bases, there was a span of 15 bases. CDR1 and CDR2 from the germline V gene are SGHTA and FQGTGA. The CDR3 is 13 residues long. The CDR3 DNA sequence: TGTGCCAGCAGCCCGGGACCAGGACGGGAGCAGTACTTC. This codes for CASSPGPGREQYF.

The table lists this clonotype with many counts. The V and J genes are TRBV20-1 and TRBJ1-2, with TRBD1 identical over 8 bases. The germline V gene encodes CDR1 DFQATT and CDR2 SNEGSKA (reference sequence). After removal of 1 base from V and 4 bases from J, the junction contained 8 bases not matched to a gene. CDR3 size: 15 residues. CDR3 loop: CSARGGDRTTYGYTF. CDR3 coding DNA: TGCAGTGCTAGAGGAGGGGACAGGACGACCTATGGCTACACCTTC.

This clonotype has at least ten counts. J is TRBJ1-1 and V is TRBV12-3 or TRBV12-4; 9 bases align to TRBD1. V trimming: 8 bases; J trimming: 5 bases; junction bases outside the gene matches: 6. The CDR3 is 13 amino acids. The CDR3 spells CASFTGGMTEAFF. The CDR3 DNA is TGTGCCAGCTTTACAGGGGGCATGACTGAAGCTTTCTTT.

A word on this clonotype: The final CDR3 position lacks the conserved phenylalanine or tryptophan, pointing to a likely read error. The rearrangement links TRBV20-1 to TRBJ1-1; the D is unclear. V dropped 4 bases and J dropped 1 base, with 4 bases sitting between them. CDR1 and CDR2 from the germline V gene are DFQATT and SNEGSKA (reference sequence). The CDR3 sequence is 11 residues long. CDR3 residues: CSAIANTEAFS. The CDR3 coding sequence is TGCAGTGCTATCGCGAACACTGAAGCTTTCTCT.

This clonotype was counted only a few times. This chain uses TRBV7-6 with TRBJ2-3, with 9 nucleotides matching TRBD2. Trimming cost V 1 base and J 4 bases; bases outside gene matches: 3. The CDR3 loop spans 15 amino acids. The germline V gene encodes CDR1 SGHVS and CDR2 FNYEAQ. Written as DNA, the CDR3 is TGTGCCAGCAGCTTAGTCCTAGCGGGGTCAGATACGCAGTATTTT. This codes for CASSLVLAGSDTQYF.

This clonotype was counted at least ten times. The J gene is TRBJ1-2, the V gene TRBV7-2; D is undetermined. The V gene's germline CDR1 is SGHTA and CDR2 FQGNSA. The CDR3 has 14 residues. Between the trimmed V and J ends, which lost 3 bases and 3 bases, there was a span of 11 bases. The CDR3 nucleotides are TGTGCCAGCAGCTTCGAAAGGCAGCACTATGGCTACACCTTC. This codes for CASSFERQHYGYTF.

Many counts were recorded for this clonotype. J is TRBJ1-2 and V is TRBV7-2; 7 bases align to TRBD1. Germline V gene sequence: CDR1 SGHTA, CDR2 FQGNSA. The CDR3 loop spans 15 amino acids. The V gene end was trimmed by 2 bases and the J gene end by 4 bases; junction bases not matched to a gene: 7. Written as DNA, the CDR3 is TGTGCCAGCAGCTTATTGACAGGGTCAGTCTATGGCTACACCTTC. Amino acids: CASSLLTGSVYGYTF.

In its sample, this clonotype was seen once. V is TRBV25-1 and J is TRBJ1-6; D unclear. Germline values: CDR1 MGHDK, CDR2 SYGVNS. The germline V and J ends were trimmed by 6 bases and 4 bases, with 10 bases remaining between them. The CDR3 spans 14 residues. Written as DNA, the CDR3 is TGTGCCAGCAGCCGCCGACGGTATAATTCACCCCTCCACTTT. Its protein product is CASSRRRYNSPLHF.

In its sample, this clonotype was seen many times. J is TRBJ1-5 and V is TRBV10-3; unclear D gene. The CDR3 contains 16 residues. Germline lookup yields CDR1 ENHRY and CDR2 SYGVKD. Trimming stripped 2 bases from V and 5 bases from J, with 16 bases between. CDR3: CAISEARTGSYQPQHF. The DNA of the CDR3 is TGTGCCATCAGTGAGGCCCGGACGGGCAGCTATCAGCCCCAGCATTTT.

This clonotype was recorded a few times. The gene calls are TRBV7-8 and TRBJ1-6; D is ambiguous. The V and J ends lost 2 bases and 0 bases respectively, with 11 bases between them. CDR1 SGHVS and CDR2 FQNEAQ come from the germline V gene. The CDR3 has 17 residues. The CDR3 DNA sequence: TGTGCCAGCAGCTTAAGTCCCACGAGCTCCTATAATTCACCCCTCCACTTT. This encodes CASSLSPTSSYNSPLHF. The full variable domain, with the rest looked up from reference TRBV7-8 and TRBJ1-6, is GAGVSQSPRYKVAKRGQDVALRCDPISGHVSLFWYQQALGQGPEFLTYFQNEAQLDKSGLPSDRFFAERPEGSVSTLKIQRTQQEDSAVYLCASSLSPTSSYNSPLHFGNGTRLTVT.

A word on this clonotype: One end of the junction does not line up with germline, which may come from a read error. The J gene is TRBJ2-7, the V gene TRBV7-2; TRBD2 aligns across 8 bases. Germline CDR1 and CDR2: SGHTA and FQGNSA. The CDR3 covers 15 residues. The CDR3 nucleotides are TGCGCCAGCAGCTTGGCCCCGGGAGGGCCGAACGAGCAGTACTTC. Translating gives CASSLAPGGPNEQYF. Full variable domain (missing parts from reference TRBV7-2 and TRBJ2-7): GAGVSQSPSNKVTEKGKDVELRCDPISGHTALYWYRQSLGQGLEFLIYFQGNSAPDKSGLPSDRFSAERTGGSVSTLTIQRTQQEDSAVYLCASSLAPGGPNEQYFGPGTRLTVT.

The rearrangement links TRBV10-3 to TRBJ1-3; no definite D call. This CDR3 comprises 9 residues. Trimming shortened V by 3 bases and J by 10 bases, and 1 base separated the two germline ends. The germline CDR1 and CDR2 sequences are ENHRY and SYGVKD. The CDR3 DNA reads TGTGCCATCAGTGAAACCATATATTTT. Its translation: CAISETIYF.

The table lists this clonotype with many counts. The V and J genes are TRBV4-3 and TRBJ1-2; D call uncertain. Trimming removed 3 bases from V and 2 bases from J, with 19 bases in between. The CDR3 covers 17 residues. Looked up from germline, CDR1 is LGHNA and CDR2 is YSLEER. CDR3 sequence: CASSHASRYSGNYGYTF. CDR3 bases: TGCGCCAGCAGCCACGCTAGCCGGTACTCGGGGAACTATGGCTACACCTTC.

Notes on this clonotype: A much larger clone differs from this one at a single base, so this may be a read error. The chain combines TRBV7-8 with TRBJ2-7; D unclear. The germline gives CDR1 SGHVS, CDR2 FQNEAQ. CDR3 length equals 14 residues. Trimming took off 7 bases at V and 7 bases at J, with 20 bases between the two ends. CDR3 residues: CASTTGIGSREQYF. The CDR3 DNA reads TGTGCCAGCACCACTGGCATAGGTTCTCGGGAGCAGTACTTC.

This clonotype was detected once. One end of the junction is discordant with germline, which a read error may explain. The V call is TRBV20-1, the J call TRBJ2-7; the match to TRBD2 covers 7 bases. The germline V gene encodes CDR1 DFQATT and CDR2 SNEGSKA (reference sequence). This CDR3 spans 13 amino acids. This chain's CDR3 is CSAKKSGAYEKYF. The CDR3 coding sequence is TGCAGTGCAAAAAAAAGCGGGGCCTACGAGAAGTACTTC.

This chain links TRBV29-1 with TRBJ1-1; the D gene is possibly TRBD1 (5 bases). The V and J ends lost 7 bases and 5 bases respectively, with 26 bases between them. This CDR3 has 16 residues. The V gene's germline CDR1 is SQVTM and CDR2 ANQGSEA. This chain's CDR3 is CSAVGRSQDTSTEAFF. The DNA of the CDR3 is TGCAGCGCGGTGGGACGGAGCCAAGATACGAGTACTGAAGCTTTCTTT. Supplemented by reference TRBV29-1 and TRBJ1-1, the full variable domain reads SAVISQKPSRDICQRGTSLTIQCQVDSQVTMMFWYRQQPGQSLTLIATANQGSEATYESGFVIDKFPISRPNLTFSTLTVSNMSPEDSSIYLCSAVGRSQDTSTEAFFGQGTRLTVV.

This clonotype was detected many times. This sequence joins TRBV20-1 and TRBJ2-7; TRBD2 matches at 9 bases. CDR3 length: 16 amino acids. Looked up from germline, CDR1 is DFQATT and CDR2 is SNEGSKA (reference sequence). V trimming: 3 bases; J trimming: 0 bases; junction bases outside the gene matches: 9. The CDR3 is CSARGLAGLPSYEQYF. CDR3 DNA sequence: TGCAGTGCTAGGGGTCTAGCGGGACTACCCTCCTACGAGCAGTACTTC.